This paragraph reports one T cell receptor (beta chain). Its specificity is not known. The entry originates in a study of Ad26.COV2.S vaccination and SARS-CoV-2 variants. Study context: The donor participated in the COV1001 trial, in its Ad26.COV2.S arm. Once or twice, 56 days apart, Ad26.COV2.S was delivered intramuscularly.

The treatment here: around 19 received Ad26.COV2.S at low or high dose, single or two shots; roughly five received placebo; per-sample allocation not given. Repertoires come from day 63 after the first vaccine or placebo injection. Here immunoSEQ multiplex PCR was the method, and the copy in TCRdb shows in-frame clones only, minus some. The sample lists under 600,000 clones, about nine tenths occurring once. Notes on the study in general: Following vaccination, spike-specific CD8+ and CD4+ T cell responses reportedly exhibited substantial breadth.

Trimming left V 0 bases short and J 4 bases short, with 9 bases between. This CDR3 contains 14 residues. CDR1 is SGHTA and CDR2 is FQGTGA in the germline V gene. This chain uses TRBV7-3 with TRBJ1-1; D is ambiguous. This TCR came from a person between 18 and 60 years old who received the Ad26.COV2.S COVID-19 vaccine or a placebo. The material was peripheral blood, obtained in a trial of Ad26.COV2.S vaccine versus placebo. This CDR3 is CASSLTGPTTEAFF. The CDR3 coding sequence is TGTGCCAGCAGCTTAACAGGTCCCACCACTGAAGCTTTCTTT.